The 4 T cell receptor beta chains below come from one sample, sequenced in a study of identical twins. Via MiXCR, TCRdb re-called the 5' RACE reads, giving one row per CDR3 protein. The sample holds 450,000 or so distinct CDR3 sequences, more than 13% seen once. In addition, the sample was reused for a study of yellow fever vaccine responses in identical twins.

Material: CD4+ T cells sorted from blood. Receptors originate from a woman in her late teens or twenties in good health.

The chain uses TRBV4-3 and TRBJ2-1, with TRBD2 as a possible D gene (6 bases). Trimming cost V 0 bases and J 2 bases, with 11 bases left between them. The CDR3 runs 16 residues. The germline V gene encodes CDR1 LGHNA and CDR2 YSLEER. CDR3 sequence: CASSQEVTRPYNEQFF. CDR3 sequence (DNA): TGCGCCAGCAGCCAAGAAGTGACTAGGCCCTACAATGAGCAGTTCTTC.

The chain employs TRBV9 and TRBJ2-1, with 9 bases matching TRBD1. This CDR3 is built from 15 residues. Germline lookup yields CDR1 SGDLS and CDR2 YYNGEE. Trimming took 3 bases from V and 4 from J; bases not matched to a gene: 5. The CDR3 loop reads CASSEGQGNYNEQFF. DNA for the CDR3: TGTGCCAGCAGCGAGGGACAGGGTAATTACAATGAGCAGTTCTTC.

Written as DNA, the CDR3 is TGCGCCAGCAGCCAAGCTAGCTCTCGAAGCTCCTACGAGCAGTACTTC. The encoded protein is CASSQASSRSSYEQYF. The genes are TRBV4-1 and TRBJ2-7; maybe TRBD2 (5 bases). Germline-derived CDR1 and CDR2 are MGHRA and YSYEKL. This CDR3 spans 16 amino acids. Trimming pared 1 base from V and 0 bases from J, leaving 13 bases between.

This chain links TRBV6-1 with TRBJ2-3; 9 bases fit TRBD2. The V gene's germline CDR1 is MNHNS and CDR2 SASEGT. V was clipped by 1 base and J by 6 bases; unmatched bases: 2. The CDR3 totals 14 residues. The CDR3 region has the DNA TGTGCCAGCAGTGAAGGCGGGGGGGAGGATACGCAGTATTTT. Its protein product is CASSEGGGEDTQYF.